This T cell receptor (beta chain) was recovered during a study of blood T cell repertoires in COVID-19. The CDR3 is 13 amino acids. Trimming took off 1 base at V and 8 bases at J, with 11 bases between the two ends. In germline, CDR1 is MGHRA, CDR2 YSYEKL. Clones were read by immunoSEQ multiplex PCR, and TCRdb kept only the in-frame ones, dropping some. The sample holds approximately 280,000 clones, roughly 91% seen once. This chain connects TRBV4-1 to TRBJ1-1; the D is unclear. Material for sequencing was peripheral blood. The receptor was isolated from a man aged 40-50 years with acute or convalescent COVID-19. The CDR3 DNA is TGCGCCAGCAGCCAAGGACTGATCAAGGAAGCTTTCTTT. Translating it yields CASSQGLIKEAFF.